The TCR beta chain described here comes from a study of T cell responses to AZD1222 COVID-19 vaccine. Regarding the study as a whole: White British people made up most donors, females outnumbered males, and clonal diversity was possibly underestimated. Spike-wide coverage was observed for vaccine-associated CD4 TCRs, with dominant responses at 160-218 and 743-854. Spike-specific TCR breadth and depth grew following two AZD1222 doses.

V was trimmed by 4 bases and J by 5 bases, leaving 7 bases between them. Per germline, CDR1 SGHNT and CDR2 YYREEE (reference sequence). This CDR3 is built from 12 residues. Here immunoSEQ multiplex PCR was the method, and the copy in TCRdb shows in-frame clones only, minus some. Of over 30,000 clones listed, about 90% are singletons. A remark on this clone: The antigen is not known.

This clonotype was obtained from an adult who received the MenACWY meningococcal vaccine as a control. The specimen comprised peripheral blood, sampled 28 days after the second dose of the MenACWY control vaccine. The chain recombines TRBV5-4 with TRBJ2-1; the D gene is possibly TRBD1 (6 bases). The CDR3 nucleotides read TGTGCCAGCAGCCGGACAGACAATGAGCAGTTCTTC. Translating it yields CASSRTDNEQFF.